This entry describes one TCR beta chain. Its specificity is not known. A single base separates this from a much larger clone, so it may be a read error. This entry is derived from a study of early T cells in non-severe SARS-CoV-2 infection. Individual cDNA molecules each received unique molecular identifiers attached to them. TCRdb itself ran the 5' RACE reads through MiXCR, one entry per CDR3 protein. The table includes over 45,000 distinct CDR3 sequences, 5.6% detected once. Study outcomes and limitations: Anti-spike CD8 responses were favored by VDJdb matching, which missed private and CD4 specificities.

CDR1 is MNHEY, CDR2 SMNVEV, per germline (reference sequence). CDR3 length: 15 residues. The origin of this receptor is an adult who was a healthcare worker with PCR-confirmed SARS-CoV-2 infection or an uninfected control (not recorded which). Sample: whole blood. The rearrangement links TRBV27 to TRBJ2-3, with 8 bases aligning to TRBD1. The CDR3: CAGSLLGQGRDTQYF. DNA of the CDR3: TGTGCCGGCAGTTTATTAGGACAGGGCCGAGATACGCAGTATTTT.